This T cell receptor beta chain appears in the sequencing data of a study of blood T cell repertoires in COVID-19. Across the study: From the United States, Italy and Spain came samples of acute and convalescent COVID-19.

Germline V lookup: CDR1 GTSNPN, CDR2 SVGIG (reference sequence). The length of the CDR3 is 11 residues. The ends were cut back, 2 bases at V and 7 bases at J, with 3 bases in the middle. Per the original methods: Researchers report that nucleated cell counts were estimated from reference gene primer amplification. Sequenced by immunoSEQ multiplex PCR; TCRdb stores in-frame clones only, minus some. V and J calls and clone size follow that table, whereas D and trimming were derived from the DNA. Of 250,000 or so clones listed, more than 80% are singletons. The chain couples TRBV30 to TRBJ1-6; D ambiguous. Specimen: peripheral blood. The receptor comes from a woman aged 25 to 39 with active or convalescent COVID-19. DNA of the CDR3: TGTGCCTGGAGTCAAAATTCACCCCTCCACTTT. Protein product: CAWSQNSPLHF.